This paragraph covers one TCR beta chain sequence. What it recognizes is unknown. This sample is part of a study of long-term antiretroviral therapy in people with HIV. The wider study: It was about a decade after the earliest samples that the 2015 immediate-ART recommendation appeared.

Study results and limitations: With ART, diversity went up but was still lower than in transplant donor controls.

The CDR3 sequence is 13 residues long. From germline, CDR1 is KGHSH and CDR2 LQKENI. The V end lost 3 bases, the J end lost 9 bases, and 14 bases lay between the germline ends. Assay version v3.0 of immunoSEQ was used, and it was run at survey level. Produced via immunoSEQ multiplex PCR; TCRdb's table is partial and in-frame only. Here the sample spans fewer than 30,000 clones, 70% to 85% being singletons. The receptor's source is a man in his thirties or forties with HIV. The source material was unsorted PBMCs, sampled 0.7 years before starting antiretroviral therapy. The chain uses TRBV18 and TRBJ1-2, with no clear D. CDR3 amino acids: CASSPKDGDRYTF. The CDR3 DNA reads TGTGCCAGCTCACCTAAAGACGGCGATCGCTACACCTTC.